These 22 T cell receptor beta chains were all obtained from the same sample, sequenced in a study of shared clonotypes between healthy human individuals. The data were produced by immunoSEQ multiplex PCR, yet TCRdb's version contains in-frame clones alone and is incomplete. The sample lists about 1.1 million clones; around 78% were seen once. Sample: memory CD4+ T cells from PBMCs. The subset here: CD45RA-negative fraction. Source of these receptors: a man between 18 and 29 years old in good health. Some clones in this sample may be carry-over from other donors' samples.

The chain is built from TRBV20-1 and TRBJ1-4, with D unclear. The germline CDR1 and CDR2 sequences are DFQATT and SNEGSKA (reference sequence). The CDR3 extends over 10 amino acids. The V gene lost 8 bases and the J gene lost 7 bases, with 8 bases spanning the gap. In DNA, the CDR3 is TGCAGTCCTAAGGCTGAAAAACTGTTTTTT. It is translated as CSPKAEKLFF.

Comments on this clone: The same CDR3 arises from other DNA sequences in this sample as well. The chain combines TRBV18 with TRBJ1-1, with D unclear. CDR1 and CDR2 from the germline V gene are KGHSH and LQKENI. CDR3 size: 12 residues. The ends were cut back, 2 bases at V and 4 bases at J, with 5 bases in the middle. The CDR3 bases are TGTGCCAGCTCACCAGGTCTCACTGAAGCTTTCTTT. Amino acid sequence: CASSPGLTEAFF.

This clone has only one observation. The V call is TRBV5-1, the J call TRBJ2-5; D call uncertain. This CDR3 contains 18 residues. V was pared by 0 bases and J by 0 bases, with 18 bases between. The germline gives CDR1 SGHRS, CDR2 YFSETQ. The CDR3: CASSLVGLGRPDQETQYF. CDR3 bases: TGCGCCAGCAGCTTGGTGGGTTTGGGTCGACCAGACCAAGAGACCCAGTACTTC.

The chain uses TRBV28 and TRBJ2-1; TRBD2 matches at 11 bases. CDR1 is MDHEN, CDR2 SYDVKM, per germline. CDR3 length equals 17 residues. J gave up 5 bases and V 6 bases, and 12 bases lay outside the gene matches. The DNA for the CDR3 is TGTGCCAGCAGACTGGACCCAGGACTAGCGGGCCACAATGAGCAGTTCTTC. The encoded protein is CASRLDPGLAGHNEQFF.

The J gene is TRBJ1-1, the V gene TRBV4-2; no clear D. V lost 1 base to trimming and J lost 6 bases, with 15 bases between them. Germline loops: CDR1 LGHNA, CDR2 YNFKEQ. The CDR3 contains 15 residues. For the CDR3, the DNA is TGTGCCAGCAGCCAAGCCGGACGTTGGGATTCTGAAGCTTTCTTT. It translates to CASSQAGRWDSEAFF.

A single count supports this clone. This sequence joins TRBV5-1 and TRBJ1-1; D gene ambiguous. V was trimmed by 6 bases and J by 0 bases, leaving 12 bases between them. There are 14 residues in the CDR3. In germline, CDR1 is SGHRS, CDR2 YFSETQ. The CDR3 loop reads CASKTNSLNTEAFF. The CDR3 DNA follows: TGCGCCAGCAAGACAAACAGCCTGAACACTGAAGCTTTCTTT.

This chain joins TRBV6-1 and TRBJ2-7; D perhaps matches TRBD2 (5 bases). There are 15 residues in the CDR3. Germline loops: CDR1 MNHNS, CDR2 SASEGT. The V and J ends lost 6 bases and 2 bases respectively, with 17 bases between them. CDR3 loop: CASRPDMAGPYEQYF. DNA for the CDR3: TGTGCCAGCAGACCAGATATGGCGGGCCCCTACGAGCAGTACTTC.

This clone occurred a few times. The chain employs TRBV28 and TRBJ2-7; D ambiguous. Deletions cut 3 bases from V and 4 bases from J, with 10 bases between. The CDR3 contains 13 residues. Germline CDR1 MDHEN, CDR2 SYDVKM. In nucleotides, the CDR3 is TGTGCCAGCAGTTTTTCCAGGAGATACGAGCAGTACTTC. Translating gives CASSFSRRYEQYF.

V usage is TRBV7-2 and J usage is TRBJ2-3; possibly TRBD1 for D (6 bases). The V end lost 5 bases, the J end lost 8 bases, and 11 bases lay between the germline ends. CDR3 length: 12 residues. CDR1 and CDR2 from the germline V gene are SGHTA and FQGNSA. The CDR3: CASSLPGATQYF. The CDR3 DNA reads as TGTGCCAGCAGCCTGCCAGGGGCTACGCAGTATTTT.

This clone was recorded at least ten times. The CDR3 is CAISFSGTSGRASSYEQYF. The CDR3 region has the DNA TGTGCCATCAGTTTCTCCGGGACTAGCGGGAGGGCCTCCTCCTACGAGCAGTACTTC. The gene calls are TRBV10-3 and TRBJ2-7, with 16 bases aligning to TRBD2. Germline V gene data show CDR1 as ENHRY and CDR2 as SYGVKD. CDR3 length: 19 amino acids. V trimming: 5 bases; J trimming: 0 bases; junction bases outside the gene matches: 10.

The chain recombines TRBV6-1 with TRBJ2-7, with D hard to call. This CDR3 is built from 15 residues. Trimming cost V 3 bases and J 3 bases, with 15 bases left between them. Germline V gene data show CDR1 as MNHNS and CDR2 as SASEGT. CDR3 nucleotide sequence: TGTGCCAGCAGTGACATCCCTCGCAAGGGCTACGAGCAGTACTTC. This gives the protein CASSDIPRKGYEQYF.

The chain employs TRBV2 and TRBJ1-5; TRBD1 might be the D (6 bases). This CDR3 is built from 14 residues. V shed 4 bases and J shed 5 bases, with 12 bases lying between them. From germline, CDR1 is SNHLY and CDR2 FYNNEI. The CDR3 coding sequence is TGTGCCAGCAGTGTTTCGGACAGAGATCAGCCCCAGCATTTT. It translates to CASSVSDRDQPQHF.

The V gene is TRBV7-6, the J gene TRBJ2-7; 9 bases are shared with TRBD1. CDR1 is SGHVS, CDR2 FNYEAQ, per germline. Trimming cost V 5 bases and J 6 bases; bases outside gene matches: 11. This CDR3 is built from 15 residues. The CDR3 nucleotides read TGTGCCAGCAGCACAAGTGGACAGGGGCACGGCGAGCAGTACTTC. It is translated as CASSTSGQGHGEQYF.

The CDR3 here is CASSEGQARYEQYF. The CDR3 nucleotides are TGTGCCAGCAGTGAGGGACAGGCGCGCTACGAGCAGTACTTC. This chain connects TRBV28 to TRBJ2-7; 8 bases align to TRBD1. This CDR3 is 14 amino acids long. Germline CDR1 reads MDHEN; CDR2 reads SYDVKM. V trimming: 5 bases; J trimming: 3 bases; junction bases outside the gene matches: 6.

The chain's CDR3 is CASSPGPHQPGANVLTF. As DNA, the CDR3 is TGTGCCAGCAGCCCCGGGCCGCACCAACCCGGGGCCAACGTCCTGACTTTC. This chain links TRBV7-6 with TRBJ2-6; D unclear. The CDR3 sequence is 17 residues long. The germline V gene encodes CDR1 SGHVS and CDR2 FNYEAQ. V was trimmed by 5 bases and J by 4 bases, leaving 18 bases between them.

V and J are TRBV10-3 and TRBJ2-3; D gene ambiguous. Germline CDR1 is ENHRY and CDR2 is SYGVKD. This CDR3 is built from 15 residues. Trimming took 9 bases from V and 3 from J, leaving 19 bases between them. The CDR3 protein is CAIRKGPELTDTQYF. The CDR3 DNA follows: TGTGCCATAAGGAAAGGGCCAGAACTTACAGATACGCAGTATTTT.

The sample holds many counts of this clone. The rearrangement uses TRBV19 and TRBJ1-2; D is possibly TRBD1 (6 bases). With 5 bases removed from V and 6 bases from J, the gap between germline ends came to 13 bases. The CDR3 is 13 residues long. Germline V CDR1 and CDR2: LNHDA, SQIVND (reference sequence). CDR3 loop: CASSEQGRDGYTF. The DNA for the CDR3 is TGTGCCAGTAGTGAACAGGGTAGGGATGGCTACACCTTC.

This clone was counted once. In DNA, the CDR3 is TGCGCCAGCAGCCCTATAGGGCGGGGGGGACGCAATATGAACACTGAAGCTTTCTTT. It specifies CASSPIGRGGRNMNTEAFF. The chain carries TRBV4-1 and TRBJ1-1; tentatively, D is TRBD1 (5 bases). Trimming took 4 bases from V and 0 from J, leaving 24 bases between them. Germline V gene sequence: CDR1 MGHRA, CDR2 YSYEKL. CDR3 size: 19 residues.

Note on this clone: A much larger clone differs by one base, so this may be a read error. This same CDR3 is encoded by further DNA sequences in the sample. The chain couples TRBV11-2 to TRBJ2-2; D might be TRBD2 (5 bases). V lost 1 base, J lost 11 bases, and 17 bases lay in between. The germline V gene encodes CDR1 SGHAT and CDR2 FQNNGV. CDR3 size: 15 residues. The CDR3 spells CASSLGITPGYELFF. In DNA, the CDR3 is TGTGCCAGCAGCTTAGGAATAACACCGGGATACGAGCTGTTTTTT.

J is TRBJ1-1 and V is TRBV6-1; D not resolved. Germline CDR1 and CDR2: MNHNS and SASEGT. Deletions cut 6 bases from V and 0 bases from J, with 14 bases between. The CDR3 has 15 amino acids. DNA of the CDR3: TGTGCCAGCAGGGTACAAGTACTCTTGAACACTGAAGCTTTCTTT. The encoded protein is CASRVQVLLNTEAFF.

The rearrangement uses TRBV19 and TRBJ1-5; D not certain. CDR3 length equals 13 residues. Trimming removed 5 bases at V and 3 bases at J, with 8 bases between. Per germline, CDR1 LNHDA and CDR2 SQIVND (reference sequence). In DNA, the CDR3 is TGTGCCAGTAGTTGGACGGACAATCAGCCCCAGCATTTT. This codes for CASSWTDNQPQHF.

The J gene is TRBJ2-5, the V gene TRBV18; a possible D gene is TRBD1 (5 bases). V gave up 3 bases and J gave up 4 bases, with 12 bases separating them. The length of the CDR3 is 14 residues. Germline values: CDR1 KGHSH, CDR2 LQKENI. This chain's CDR3 is CASSPGRVGETQYF. The DNA for the CDR3 is TGTGCCAGCTCACCCGGCAGGGTCGGAGAGACCCAGTACTTC.